These T cell receptor beta chains were read from a single sample in a study of shared clonotypes between healthy human individuals. Sequencing was performed with immunoSEQ multiplex PCR; in TCRdb, only in-frame clones are kept and a portion is missing. The sample shows approximately 1.1 million clones, approximately 80% of them seen only once. The specimen sequenced was memory CD4+ T cells from PBMCs. Receptors were obtained from a man aged 18 to 30 in good health. Some clones in this sample may be carry-over from other donors' samples. Both conserved end residues are part of each CDR3. The order of the fields is D gene, V gene, J gene, clone size, CDR3 DNA, CDR3 protein. D genes are given only for firm matches. Clone size is not always given. Where it is, it says once, few, many or a class for expanded clones.

>NA|TRBV14|TRBJ1-1|many
TGTGCCAGCAGCCAGGAGCTGAACACTGAAGCTTTCTTT
CASSQELNTEAFF
>NA|TRBV23-1|TRBJ2-5|many
TGCGCCAGCAGTCTCTCCCAGAGTCCGGGCCACCCACAAGAGACCCAGTACTTC
CASSLSQSPGHPQETQYF
>NA|TRBV7-9|TRBJ2-5|once
TGTGCCAGCAGCTTAGGGCGGGCACAAGCACCAGAGACCCAGTACTTC
CASSLGRAQAPETQYF
>NA|TRBV28|TRBJ1-1|few
TGTGCCAGCAGTTTATTAACAGCCGATGAAGCTTTCTTT
CASSLLTADEAFF
>TRBD2|TRBV5-1|TRBJ2-3|NA
TGCGCCAGCAGCCGGACTAGCGGGCGGACAGATACGCAGTATTTT
CASSRTSGRTDTQYF
>NA|TRBV25-1|TRBJ1-2|NA
TGTGCCAGCAGTGAATCGGACCGATTCAACTATGGCTACACCTTC
CASSESDRFNYGYTF
>TRBD1|TRBV18|TRBJ2-1|NA
TGTGCCAGCTCACGGACAGGGTACAATGAGCAGTTCTTC
CASSRTGYNEQFF
>NA|TRBV18|TRBJ1-1|NA
TGTGCCAGCTCACCGCAGCAAACTGGACACACTGAAGCTTTCTTT
CASSPQQTGHTEAFF
>NA|TRBV5-1|TRBJ1-4|NA
TGCGCCAGCAGCTTGGATGGGGGTCTGTGGGAAAAACTGTTTTTT
CASSLDGGLWEKLFF
>NA|TRBV9|TRBJ1-1|NA
TGTGCCAGCAGCGTAGTCGGGGCAGCGAGGGCTGAAGCTTTCTTT
CASSVVGAARAEAFF
>NA|TRBV30|TRBJ1-2|NA
TGTGCCTGGACCCCAGGGCCCAGGGAGCACGGCTATGGCTACACCTTC
CAWTPGPREHGYGYTF
>TRBD2|TRBV7-9|TRBJ2-7|NA
TGTGCCAGCAGCTCTTCCGGGACTAGCGGGATCCAGTACTTC
CASSSSGTSGIQYF
>NA|TRBV7-2|TRBJ1-4|NA
TGTGCCAGCAGCTCCGGGAGGAGGGGAGAAAAACTGTTTTTT
CASSSGRRGEKLFF
>NA|TRBV18|TRBJ2-7|NA
TGTGCCAGCTCACCATTCGAGGCTACTGCGAACTCCCCCTTTGGGTACGAGCAGTACTTC
CASSPFEATANSPFGYEQYF
>NA|TRBV11-3|TRBJ1-1|NA
TGTGCCAGCAGCACCGGACCGGGTGAAGCTTTCTTT
CASSTGPGEAFF
>NA|TRBV7-6|TRBJ1-3|NA
TGTGCCAGCAGCTTAAGCCCCCCTACAGGGAGCTCTGGAAACACCATATATTTT
CASSLSPPTGSSGNTIYF
>TRBD2|TRBV18|TRBJ2-5|NA
TGTGCCAGCTCACTAAATAGCGGGAGCGAGACCCAGTACTTC
CASSLNSGSETQYF